These 7 T cell receptor beta chains were all obtained from the same sample, sequenced in a study of blood T cell repertoires in COVID-19 (dated by TCRdb to the early 2020s). The library was generated by the immunoSEQ multiplex PCR assay. This immuneACCESS table, as held by TCRdb, lists in-frame sequences with V and J called but not all clones. Of the missing ones, under half trace to an unresolved V gene in checked studies; the others have no known cause. In this sample the table shows around 380,000 clones, about 89% of which occur a single time. The ten largest clones represent roughly 1.4% of the sample. Sample: PBMCs or T cells enriched from blood (not recorded which). The origin of the receptors is a young man who had recovered from COVID-19.

The chain is built from TRBV7-2 and TRBJ2-5; D is possibly TRBD1 (6 bases). The CDR3 is 14 residues long. Trimming shortened V by 2 bases and J by 4 bases, and 11 bases separated the two germline ends. From germline, CDR1 is SGHTA and CDR2 FQGNSA. CDR3 loop: CASSLNRVSETQYF. Written as DNA, the CDR3 is TGTGCCAGCAGCTTAAACAGGGTATCAGAGACCCAGTACTTC. The full variable domain, with the rest looked up from reference TRBV7-2 and TRBJ2-5, is GAGVSQSPSNKVTEKGKDVELRCDPISGHTALYWYRQSLGQGLEFLIYFQGNSAPDKSGLPSDRFSAERTGGSVSTLTIQRTQQEDSAVYLCASSLNRVSETQYFGPGTRLLVL.

This chain links TRBV6-5 with TRBJ1-1; D ambiguous. The CDR3 has 15 amino acids. The germline V gene encodes CDR1 MNHEY and CDR2 SVGAGI. Trimming pared 0 bases from V and 1 base from J, leaving 9 bases between. The CDR3 region is CASSYSWASNTEAFF. The CDR3 DNA follows: TGTGCCAGCAGTTACTCCTGGGCCTCGAACACTGAAGCTTTCTTT.

The gene calls are TRBV5-4 and TRBJ1-1; weak D call: TRBD1 (5 bases). Trimming took 0 bases from V and 5 from J, leaving 11 bases between them. This CDR3 region has 14 residues. Germline values: CDR1 SGHNT, CDR2 YYREEE (reference sequence). The CDR3 DNA reads TGTGCCAGCAGCTTGGCCAGGGAGGGAACTGAAGCTTTCTTT. This sequence encodes CASSLAREGTEAFF.

J is TRBJ2-1 and V is TRBV10-1, with D possibly TRBD2 on 7 matching bases. Trimming cost V 3 bases and J 6 bases, with 18 bases left between them. This CDR3 contains 16 residues. Germline V gene data show CDR1 as WNHNN and CDR2 as SYGVQD (reference sequence). CDR3 in DNA: TGCGCCAGCAGTGACATCCCGGGGGGCACGTTCAATGAGCAGTTCTTC. It specifies CASSDIPGGTFNEQFF.

The chain employs TRBV6-2 or TRBV6-3 and TRBJ1-6; 7 nucleotides line up with TRBD1. Unmatched junction bases numbered 3, after V lost 4 bases and J lost 6 bases. This CDR3 region has 14 residues. Germline V gene lookup returns CDR1 MNHEY and CDR2 SVGEGT. The CDR3 protein is CASSWGQTNSPLHF. The CDR3, as DNA: TGTGCCAGCAGTTGGGGACAGACTAATTCACCCCTCCACTTT.

V usage is TRBV7-3 and J usage is TRBJ2-3; 10 bases match TRBD2. CDR3 length: 17 residues. Per the germline V gene, CDR1 is SGHTA and CDR2 is FQGTGA. Unmatched junction bases numbered 5, after V lost 1 base and J lost 1 base. The CDR3 region is CASSLRPSGGGTDTQYF. The DNA for the CDR3 is TGTGCCAGCAGCTTAAGGCCTAGCGGGGGTGGCACAGATACGCAGTATTTT.

This sequence joins TRBV7-9 and TRBJ2-7; D is perhaps TRBD2 (6 bases). The V gene lost 1 base and the J gene lost 0 bases, with 13 bases spanning the gap. From germline, CDR1 is SEHNR and CDR2 FQNEAQ (reference sequence). The CDR3 spans 16 residues. CDR3 region: CASSLEAFGGSYEQYF. The CDR3 nucleotides read TGTGCCAGCAGCTTAGAGGCCTTCGGGGGCTCCTACGAGCAGTACTTC.